The 3 T cell receptor beta chains reported below all come from one sample, sequenced in a study of immune evolution from preneoplasia to lung adenocarcinoma. Clones were sequenced by immunoSEQ multiplex PCR, and TCRdb holds only the in-frame ones, with some missing. The table includes about 5,800 clones, roughly 80% detected once. The source material was FFPE adjacent normal lung tissue. Receptors originate from a person aged 60-80 years with lung adenocarcinoma.

The chain joins TRBV7-8 to TRBJ1-6; maybe TRBD1 (6 bases). This CDR3 is built from 15 residues. Germline CDR1 SGHVS, CDR2 FQNEAQ. V was clipped by 4 bases and J by 7 bases, with 14 bases between them. This CDR3 reads CASSSRTERNSPLHF. The CDR3 DNA follows: TGTGCCAGCAGCTCAAGGACAGAACGAAATTCACCCCTCCACTTT.

The chain joins TRBV15 to TRBJ2-7; D is unclear. Germline assignment: CDR1 LNHNV and CDR2 YYDKDF (reference sequence). V was trimmed by 0 bases and J by 3 bases, leaving 6 bases between them. The CDR3 consists of 13 residues. The CDR3 DNA reads TGTGCCACCAGCAGAGATCCTAGCTACGAGCAGTACTTC. As protein: CATSRDPSYEQYF.

This chain joins TRBV6-5 and TRBJ1-6; D is perhaps TRBD1 (6 bases). This CDR3 spans 15 amino acids. Trimming pared 5 bases from V and 2 bases from J, leaving 10 bases between. Germline V gives CDR1 MNHEY, CDR2 SVGAGI. CDR3 DNA sequence: TGTGCCAGCAGTAGACAGGACCCCTATAATTCACCCCTCCACTTT. Translating gives CASSRQDPYNSPLHF.